These T cell receptor beta chains were read from a single sample in a study of T cells in tumors after PD-1 blockade. Here immunoSEQ multiplex PCR was the method, and the copy in TCRdb shows in-frame clones only, minus some. The sample records approximately 6,200 clones, 80% to 85% being singletons. Material: PBMCs, obtained after anti-PD-1 therapy. These receptors all stem from a human donor with advanced basal cell or squamous cell carcinoma (not recorded which). Both conserved end residues are part of each CDR3. D genes are given only for firm matches. For some rows the clone size is stated as once, few or many, or as a class when expanded; others skip it.

CDR3 protein | CDR3 DNA | D gene | clone size | J gene | V gene
CASSPRWENTEAFF | TGTGCCAGCAGCCCAAGATGGGAAAACACTGAAGCTTTCTTT | - | - | TRBJ1-1 | TRBV6-2/TRBV6-3
CATSDLSGQGIYEQYF | TGTGCCACCAGTGATTTGTCGGGACAGGGTATTTACGAGCAGTACTTC | TRBD1 | - | TRBJ2-7 | TRBV24-1
CASSNTGNSGNTIYF | TGTGCCAGCAGTAATACAGGGAACTCTGGAAACACCATATATTTT | - | - | TRBJ1-3 | TRBV6-6
CASSSGAGTEAFF | TGCGCCAGCAGCTCAGGGGCTGGTACTGAAGCTTTCTTT | - | - | TRBJ1-1 | TRBV5-1
CASSWGLETQYF | TGTGCCAGCAGCTGGGGGTTGGAGACCCAGTACTTC | - | - | TRBJ2-5 | TRBV5-6
CASSEYGPRGARTDTQYF | TGTGCCAGCAGTGAATATGGCCCGCGGGGGGCTCGCACAGATACGCAGTATTTT | TRBD2 | - | TRBJ2-3 | TRBV25-1
CASSLGQRETQYF | TGTGCCAGCAGCTTGGGACAGAGAGAGACCCAGTACTTC | TRBD1 | - | TRBJ2-5 | TRBV7-2
CAWSVVAGRSEQYF | TGTGCCTGGAGTGTAGTGGCAGGGAGAAGCGAGCAGTACTTC | - | few | TRBJ2-7 | TRBV30
CASSQVVYEQYF | TGTGCCAGCAGTCAGGTCGTCTACGAGCAGTACTTC | - | - | TRBJ2-7 | TRBV12-3/TRBV12-4
CASSWPGGLEQYF | TGTGCCAGCAGCTGGCCAGGGGGACTCGAGCAGTACTTC | - | - | TRBJ2-7 | TRBV5-4
CASSEGGLEQFF | TGTGCCAGCAGTGAGGGGGGCCTTGAGCAGTTCTTC | - | few | TRBJ2-1 | TRBV2
CATKRGVGFNEQYF | TGTGCCACCAAAAGGGGCGTCGGGTTCAACGAGCAGTACTTC | - | - | TRBJ2-7 | TRBV10-3